One sample yielded the 10 T cell receptor beta chains listed below, sequenced in a study of T cells in localized non-small cell lung cancer. Only in-frame clones appear in the TCRdb table, and some are missing; sequencing was by immunoSEQ multiplex PCR. Counted here are 90,000 to 100,000 clones, approximately 91% occurring once; the ten biggest clones make up about 4%. Sample: PBMCs, taken before any cancer treatment. Every receptor here comes from a woman aged 40-70 years with stage II squamous cell lung carcinoma.

The chain couples TRBV6-6 to TRBJ1-1, with D hard to call. CDR3 length: 11 residues. In germline, CDR1 is MNHNY, CDR2 SVGAGI (reference sequence). V shed 8 bases and J shed 2 bases, with 6 bases lying between them. The CDR3 nucleotides are TGTGCCAGCGGCCTTAACACTGAAGCTTTCTTT. Protein product: CASGLNTEAFF.

The rearrangement uses TRBV5-8 and TRBJ1-1, with D maybe TRBD1 (6 bases). Trimming pared 5 bases from V and 0 bases from J, leaving 11 bases between. Per the germline V gene, CDR1 is SGHTS and CDR2 is YDEGEE. The CDR3 totals 14 residues. The CDR3 DNA reads as TGTGCCAGCAGAGTTGGGGGGCTGAACACTGAAGCTTTCTTT. This sequence encodes CASRVGGLNTEAFF.

The chain recombines TRBV12-5 with TRBJ2-1; 7 bases align to TRBD1. Germline CDR1 LGHNT, CDR2 FRNRAP. CDR3 length: 13 amino acids. Germline trimming cut 7 bases from V and 8 bases from J; bases unmatched to any gene: 8. CDR3 amino acids: CASVRTGQDEQFF. The CDR3 DNA sequence: TGTGCTAGTGTCCGGACAGGTCAGGATGAGCAGTTCTTC.

The CDR3, as DNA: TGCGCCAGCAGCCGTAACCTCCCCGGGACTTCCTCTGGAAACACCATATATTTT. This gives the protein CASSRNLPGTSSGNTIYF. The V gene is TRBV5-1, the J gene TRBJ1-3; D perhaps matches TRBD1 (5 bases). Germline V gives CDR1 SGHRS, CDR2 YFSETQ. V lost 4 bases, J lost 0 bases, and 20 bases lay in between. CDR3 length: 18 amino acids.

The chain uses TRBV15 and TRBJ1-2, with 8 nucleotides matching TRBD1. The CDR3 totals 16 residues. V was clipped by 3 bases and J by 2 bases; unmatched bases: 8. In germline, CDR1 is LNHNV, CDR2 YYDKDF (reference sequence). The CDR3 nucleotides are TGTGCCACCAGCAGGCGACAGGGGTTAGTAAACTATGGCTACACCTTC. It codes for CATSRRQGLVNYGYTF.

The J gene is TRBJ1-1, the V gene TRBV29-1, with no clear D. The V end was cut by 8 bases, the J end by 0 bases, with 13 bases between. The CDR3 contains 13 residues. Germline lookup yields CDR1 SQVTM and CDR2 ANQGSEA. The CDR3 sequence: CSLRINMNTEAFF. CDR3 sequence (DNA): TGCAGCCTCCGGATAAATATGAACACTGAAGCTTTCTTT. The whole variable domain, filled in from reference TRBV29-1 and TRBJ1-1, reads SAVISQKPSRDICQRGTSLTIQCQVDSQVTMMFWYRQQPGQSLTLIATANQGSEATYESGFVIDKFPISRPNLTFSTLTVSNMSPEDSSIYLCSLRINMNTEAFFGQGTRLTVV.

CDR3 coding DNA: TGTGCCAGCACCCCGGGGGGGGGCTCCTACGAGCAGTACTTC. It codes for CASTPGGGSYEQYF. V gene TRBV5-6 combines with J gene TRBJ2-7; 8 bases are a match to TRBD2. Germline CDR1 SGHDT, CDR2 YYEEEE. V shed 6 bases, J shed 0 bases, and the junction held 5 bases outside the gene matches. The CDR3 sequence is 14 residues long.

The V gene is TRBV4-2, the J gene TRBJ2-1, with D tentatively TRBD1 (6 bases). CDR3 length: 18 amino acids. The V end was cut by 0 bases, the J end by 0 bases, with 15 bases between. Germline V gene lookup returns CDR1 LGHNA and CDR2 YNFKEQ. This CDR3 reads CASSQDGFGRGSYNEQFF. CDR3 nucleotides: TGTGCCAGCAGCCAAGATGGATTCGGCAGGGGCTCCTACAATGAGCAGTTCTTC.

V is TRBV27 and J is TRBJ1-2; tentative D call: TRBD1 (5 bases). The V gene lost 6 bases and the J gene lost 7 bases, with 15 bases spanning the gap. CDR1 is MNHEY, CDR2 SMNVEV, per germline (reference sequence). CDR3 length: 13 residues. DNA of the CDR3: TGTGCCAGCAGCCCCTACGGGAGGGGTGGCTACACCTTC. This encodes CASSPYGRGGYTF.

The table lists this clone with a count of one. The V gene is TRBV5-1, the J gene TRBJ1-2; 7 positions agree with TRBD1. V shed 0 bases and J 2 bases; nucleotides not matched to a gene: 1. The germline V gene has CDR1 SGHRS and CDR2 YFSETQ. CDR3 length: 14 amino acids. DNA of the CDR3: TGCGCCAGCAGCTTGGTCAGGGGGAACTATGGCTACACCTTC. Translated: CASSLVRGNYGYTF.